This passage covers 17 T cell receptor beta chains from one sample sequenced in a study of T cell clones after liver transplantation. Using immunoSEQ multiplex PCR, the repertoire was profiled, and TCRdb retains in-frame clones only, with some absent. Of approximately 100,000 clones in the sample, around 80% were seen once. The specimen comprised CD4+ T cells from blood, sampled roughly 50 months after liver transplant. These receptors all stem from a human patient who received a liver transplant. Certain T cells may be donor cells from the graft.

The chain's CDR3 is CASSIDRHGYTF. The CDR3 DNA reads TGTGCCAGTAGTATAGATAGGCATGGCTACACCTTC. The rearrangement links TRBV19 to TRBJ1-2, with no clear D. Germline CDR1 reads LNHDA; CDR2 reads SQIVND (reference sequence). V was shortened by 0 bases and J by 6 bases, with 5 bases between the two germline ends. The CDR3 extends over 12 amino acids. The entire variable domain, with the rest obtained from reference TRBV19 and TRBJ1-2, is as follows: DGGITQSPKYLFRKEGQNVTLSCEQNLNHDAMYWYRQDPGQGLRLIYYSQIVNDFQKGDIAEGYSVSREKKESFPLTVTSAQKNPTAFYLCASSIDRHGYTFGSGTRLTVV.

The gene calls are TRBV11-3 and TRBJ2-3; D is undetermined. Trimming removed 1 base at V and 6 bases at J, with 14 bases between. The CDR3 covers 15 residues. Germline CDR1 reads SGHNT; CDR2 reads YENEEA. Here the CDR3 reads CASSLGLLLGDTQYF. DNA of the CDR3: TGTGCCAGCAGCTTAGGGCTCCTCTTAGGGGATACGCAGTATTTT.

This clone showed up just once. V gene TRBV6-1 combines with J gene TRBJ2-2; 7 bases are shared with TRBD1. This CDR3 is 15 amino acids long. V shed 7 bases and J 4 bases; nucleotides not matched to a gene: 9. The germline CDR1 and CDR2 sequences are MNHNS and SASEGT. CDR3 DNA sequence: TGTGCCAGCATCCCCCCGGGACAGAGCACCGGGGAGCTGTTTTTT. This encodes CASIPPGQSTGELFF.

This sequence joins TRBV29-1 and TRBJ2-6; D may be TRBD1 (5 bases). V gave up 7 bases and J gave up 0 bases, with 10 bases separating them. This CDR3 spans 14 amino acids. The germline gives CDR1 SQVTM, CDR2 ANQGSEA. In nucleotides, the CDR3 is TGCAGCGCGACGACAGACTCTGGGGCCAACGTCCTGACTTTC. This sequence encodes CSATTDSGANVLTF.

This chain's CDR3 is CASRERQRYQETQYF. The DNA for the CDR3 is TGTGCCAGCAGGGAACGACAACGGTACCAAGAGACCCAGTACTTC. V and J are TRBV5-5 and TRBJ2-5; no clear D gene. The germline V and J ends were trimmed by 5 bases and 0 bases, with 14 bases remaining between them. The CDR3 spans 15 residues. Germline-derived CDR1 and CDR2 are SGHKS and YYEKEE (reference sequence).

CDR3 coding DNA: TGCGCCAGCAGGGGACCAGCCTCCTACGAGCAGTACTTC. Protein sequence: CASRGPASYEQYF. V usage is TRBV10-2 and J usage is TRBJ2-7; D assignment may be TRBD1 or TRBD2 (5 bases each). Germline assignment: CDR1 WSHSY and CDR2 SAAADI. V lost 6 bases and J 0 bases, leaving 9 bases between the germline ends. The CDR3 contains 13 residues.

This clone was counted a single time. V and J are TRBV11-1 and TRBJ2-1, with 8 bases identical to TRBD2. CDR1 and CDR2 from the germline V gene are SGHAT and FQDESV (reference sequence). The CDR3 has 15 amino acids. The junction had 7 bases not matched to a gene; V was cut back by 5 bases and J by 4 bases. CDR3 in amino acids: CASSRLAGLYNEQFF. DNA for the CDR3: TGTGCCAGCAGCCGCCTAGCGGGCCTGTACAATGAGCAGTTCTTC.

The chain couples TRBV6-5 to TRBJ1-1; D is unclear. The V and J ends lost 6 bases and 4 bases respectively, with 6 bases between them. This CDR3 is 11 amino acids long. The V gene's germline CDR1 is MNHEY and CDR2 SVGAGI. The CDR3 reads CASRRTTEAFF. The CDR3 bases are TGTGCCAGCAGGAGAACCACTGAAGCTTTCTTT.

The sample holds many counts of this clone. The chain recombines TRBV7-9 with TRBJ1-1; weak D call: TRBD1 (6 bases). The CDR3 contains 11 residues. The V gene's germline CDR1 is SEHNR and CDR2 FQNEAQ (reference sequence). V was cut by 4 bases and J by 8 bases, with 8 bases left in between. The CDR3 DNA sequence: TGTGCCAGCAGCTGGGGGGGCGAAGCTTTCTTT. The encoded protein is CASSWGGEAFF. The variable domain in full, with the rest retrieved from reference TRBV7-9 and TRBJ1-1, is DTGVSQNPRHKITKRGQNVTFRCDPISEHNRLYWYRQTLGQGPEFLTYFQNEAQLEKSRLLSDRFSAERPKGSFSTLEIQRTEQGDSAMYLCASSWGGEAFFGQGTRLTVV.

By share of the sample, this clone is medium-sized. This rearrangement joins TRBV19 to TRBJ1-5; 7 bases line up with TRBD1. V lost 4 bases, J lost 5 bases, and 8 bases stayed unmatched. The length of the CDR3 is 15 residues. Looked up from germline, CDR1 is LNHDA and CDR2 is SQIVND (reference sequence). The CDR3 protein is CASSTREGGHQPQHF. The CDR3 nucleotides are TGTGCCAGTAGTACCCGGGAAGGGGGCCATCAGCCCCAGCATTTT.

This sequence joins TRBV2 and TRBJ1-6; D is perhaps TRBD1 (5 bases). The V end was cut by 8 bases, the J end by 10 bases, with 15 bases between. The CDR3 totals 13 residues. Looked up from germline, CDR1 is SNHLY and CDR2 is FYNNEI. CDR3 nucleotides: TGTGCCAGCCAAGGGAGTGGGACCTCACCCCTCCACTTT. Its protein is CASQGSGTSPLHF. The full variable domain, with the rest looked up from reference TRBV2 and TRBJ1-6, is EPEVTQTPSHQVTQMGQEVILRCVPISNHLYFYWYRQILGQKVEFLVSFYNNEISEKSEIFDDQFSVERPDGSNFTLKIRSTKLEDSAMYFCASQGSGTSPLHFGNGTRLTVT.

This chain uses TRBV14 with TRBJ1-1, with D unresolved. Looked up from germline, CDR1 is SGHDN and CDR2 is FVKESK. The CDR3 runs to 14 residues. Deletions cut 3 bases from V and 7 bases from J, with 15 bases between. The CDR3 region is CASSQRRILDEAFF. CDR3 nucleotide sequence: TGTGCCAGCAGCCAGAGACGGATCCTAGATGAAGCTTTCTTT.

The chain links TRBV19 to TRBJ2-5, with 14 positions matching TRBD2. V shed 5 bases, J shed 9 bases, and the junction held 8 bases outside the gene matches. Germline assignment: CDR1 LNHDA and CDR2 SQIVND (reference sequence). This CDR3 comprises 15 residues. The CDR3 protein is CASSLGLAGAGAQYF. The CDR3 DNA reads as TGTGCCAGTAGTCTGGGACTAGCGGGGGCCGGGGCCCAGTACTTC.

The V gene is TRBV5-6, the J gene TRBJ1-2; D may be TRBD1 (5 bases). The CDR3 loop spans 14 amino acids. Germline V lookup: CDR1 SGHDT, CDR2 YYEEEE. V lost 4 bases to trimming and J lost 8 bases, with 18 bases between them. The CDR3 loop reads CASSGTRTKGGYTF. CDR3 nucleotide sequence: TGTGCCAGCAGCGGAACACGGACAAAAGGGGGCTACACCTTC.

This clone was detected a few times. The V gene is TRBV21-1, the J gene TRBJ2-3. TRBV21-1 has pseudogene status. The length of the CDR3 is 10 residues. In nucleotides, the CDR3 is TGTGCCAGCAAGGGAGATACGCAGTATTTT. The encoded protein is CASKGDTQYF.

This sequence joins TRBV7-6 and TRBJ1-5; D not resolved. V was clipped by 5 bases and J by 5 bases, with 10 bases between them. The CDR3 contains 13 residues. Per germline, CDR1 SGHVS and CDR2 FNYEAQ. The CDR3 sequence is CASSPSLHQPQHF. Written as DNA, the CDR3 is TGTGCCAGCAGCCCCTCCCTACATCAGCCCCAGCATTTT.

This rearrangement joins TRBV11-3 to TRBJ2-2; no firm D call. The V gene's germline CDR1 is SGHNT and CDR2 YENEEA. The CDR3 runs 15 residues. Deletions cut 3 bases from V and 0 bases from J, with 8 bases between. This chain's CDR3 is CASSLSSANTGELFF. CDR3 in DNA: TGTGCCAGCAGCTTGTCTTCAGCGAACACCGGGGAGCTGTTTTTT.